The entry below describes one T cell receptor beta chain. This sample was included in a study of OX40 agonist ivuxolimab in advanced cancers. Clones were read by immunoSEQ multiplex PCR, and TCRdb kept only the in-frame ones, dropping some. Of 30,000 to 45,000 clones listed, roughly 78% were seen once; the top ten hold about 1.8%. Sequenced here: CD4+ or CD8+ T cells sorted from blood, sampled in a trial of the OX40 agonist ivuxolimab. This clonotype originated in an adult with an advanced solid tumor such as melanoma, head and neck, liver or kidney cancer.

The CDR3 nucleotides read TGTGCCAGCAGCCAAGTCCCTCCGGGGGTCAGCCTGATACGCACTGAGCAGTTCTTC. This translates into CASSQVPPGVSLIRTEQFF. This chain uses TRBV14 with TRBJ2-1; possibly TRBD2 for D (6 bases). The CDR3 length is 19 residues. Trimming removed 1 base from V and 9 bases from J, with 28 bases in between. Germline-derived CDR1 and CDR2 are SGHDN and FVKESK. The complete variable domain, with remaining parts taken from reference TRBV14 and TRBJ2-1, reads EAGVTQFPSHSVIEKGQTVTLRCDPISGHDNLYWYRRVMGKEIKFLLHFVKESKQDESGMPNNRFLAERTGGTYSTLKVQPAELEDSGVYFCASSQVPPGVSLIRTEQFFGPGTRLTVL.